This T cell receptor (beta chain) was identified during a study of cytomegalovirus exposure and HLA in healthy donors. Study observations and caveats: By a later analysis, the bulk of CMV-associated TCR beta chains appeared HLA-restricted.

With 60 Vbeta and 13 Jbeta primers, the PCR was carried out. Original data processing: Roughly 76 million unique TCR beta chains, 9.5 million to 11 million of them shared, were counted by a later analysis. TCRdb's table, derived via immunoSEQ multiplex PCR, lists solely in-frame clones and lacks some. The V and J calls and clone size were taken over from that table, and D and trimming were inferred from the DNA. The sample totals roughly 34,000 clones; its top ten clones hold 4.5%. This CDR3 is 13 amino acids long. V lost 5 bases and J 8 bases, leaving 16 bases between the germline ends. Germline V lookup: CDR1 SGHTA, CDR2 FQGTGA. With regard to this clone: Its specificity is not known.

Sequencing input: PBMCs. The receptor's source is a woman aged 40 to 50 in good health and CMV-seropositive. The chain recombines TRBV7-3 with TRBJ2-7; D is perhaps TRBD2 (5 bases). CDR3 sequence: CASSPPGKSKQYF. The CDR3 region has the DNA TGTGCCAGCAGCCCACCCGGGAAAAGTAAGCAGTACTTC.